Detailed here is one TCR beta chain. Sequencing was done on patients that had shown CD8+CD57+ cell expansion by flow cytometry. The data derive from a study of CD8+CD57+ T cells in acquired aplastic anemia. On the study more broadly: Sorted CD4+ and CD8+ cells gave a mean 3.2 ug DNA, range roughly 0.19 to 27.4 ug.

TCR beta VDJ and CDR3 were profiled, and genomic DNA was the template. TCRdb redid the calling of the reads with MiXCR, one entry per CDR3 protein. The data contain 200,000 to 250,000 distinct CDR3 sequences, approximately 51% of them singletons. Between the trimmed V and J ends, which lost 2 bases and 2 bases, there was a span of 17 bases. The CDR3 length is 17 residues. Per the germline V gene, CDR1 is SGHAT and CDR2 is FQDESV (reference sequence). Sequencing was carried out using sorted CD4+, CD8+, or CD8+CD57+ T cells (not recorded which) from PBMCs. The sequence came from a human donor with aplastic anemia. The chain links TRBV11-1 to TRBJ2-3; D gene ambiguous. Here the CDR3 reads CASSLKWQAAYTDTQYF. The CDR3 bases are TGTGCCAGCAGCTTAAAATGGCAGGCGGCCTACACAGATACGCAGTATTTT.